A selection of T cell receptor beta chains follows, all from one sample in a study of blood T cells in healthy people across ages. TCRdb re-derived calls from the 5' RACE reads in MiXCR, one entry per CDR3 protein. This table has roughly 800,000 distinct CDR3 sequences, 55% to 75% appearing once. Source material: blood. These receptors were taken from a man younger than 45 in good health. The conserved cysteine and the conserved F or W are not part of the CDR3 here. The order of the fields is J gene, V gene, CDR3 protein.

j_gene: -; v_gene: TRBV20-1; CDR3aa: SARRVSAYEQY
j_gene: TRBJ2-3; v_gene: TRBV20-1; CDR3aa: SARETLTDTQY
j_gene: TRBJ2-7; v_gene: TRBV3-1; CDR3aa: ASSQSGLAGYEQY
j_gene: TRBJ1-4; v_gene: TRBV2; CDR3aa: ASSAERINEKLF
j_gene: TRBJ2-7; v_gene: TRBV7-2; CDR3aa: ASSQLANSYEQY
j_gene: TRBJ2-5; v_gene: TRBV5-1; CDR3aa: ASSAMTNQETQY
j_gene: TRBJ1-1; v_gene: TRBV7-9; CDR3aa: ASRAGGWQNTEAF
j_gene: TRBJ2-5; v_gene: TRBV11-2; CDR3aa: ASSLGRFHQQETQY
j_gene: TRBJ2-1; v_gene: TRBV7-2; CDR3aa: ASSQGSGGYNEQF
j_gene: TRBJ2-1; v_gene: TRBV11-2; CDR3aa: ASRMGQGENEQF
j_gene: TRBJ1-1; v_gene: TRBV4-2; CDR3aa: ASSQGDTAEAF
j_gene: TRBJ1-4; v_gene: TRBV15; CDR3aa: ATSRDGMGGWNEKLF
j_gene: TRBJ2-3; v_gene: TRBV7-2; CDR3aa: ASSLGLVLTDTQY
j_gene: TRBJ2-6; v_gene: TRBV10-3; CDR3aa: AISRGLGANVLT
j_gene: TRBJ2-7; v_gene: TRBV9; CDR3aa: ASSADSYNEQY
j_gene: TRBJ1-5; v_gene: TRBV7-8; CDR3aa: ASSQGQGASNQPQH
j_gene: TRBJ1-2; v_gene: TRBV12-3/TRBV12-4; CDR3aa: ASSPDRAYGYT
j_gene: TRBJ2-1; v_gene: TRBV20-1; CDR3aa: SARTNNEQF
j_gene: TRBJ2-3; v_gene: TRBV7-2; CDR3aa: ASSLRRDSLFTDTQY
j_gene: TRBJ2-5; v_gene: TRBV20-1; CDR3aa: SARSPSEETQY
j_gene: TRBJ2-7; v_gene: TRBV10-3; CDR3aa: AISETRYEQY
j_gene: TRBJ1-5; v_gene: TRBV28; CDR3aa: ASSLGVRQPQH
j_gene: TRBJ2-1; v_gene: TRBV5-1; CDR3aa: ASRRGDTEQF
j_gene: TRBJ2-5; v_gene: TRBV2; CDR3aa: ASSEVSGAQETQY
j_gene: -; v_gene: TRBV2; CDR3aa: ASSLTPQGYEQY
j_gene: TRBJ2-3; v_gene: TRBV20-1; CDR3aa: SKTSGNTDTQY
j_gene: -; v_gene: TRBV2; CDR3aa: ASREHTDEQY
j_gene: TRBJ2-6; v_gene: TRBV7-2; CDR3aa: ASSLAHKSSGANVLT
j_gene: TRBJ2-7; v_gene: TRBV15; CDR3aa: ATSRVSGGFEQY
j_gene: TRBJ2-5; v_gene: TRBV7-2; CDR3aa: ASSLAGGSSGQETQY
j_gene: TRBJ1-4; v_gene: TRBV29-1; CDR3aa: SVEDPTGGGEKLF
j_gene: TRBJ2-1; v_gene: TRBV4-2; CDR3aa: ASSQGTGPINEQF
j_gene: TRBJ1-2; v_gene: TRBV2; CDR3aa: ASCTGSMYGYT
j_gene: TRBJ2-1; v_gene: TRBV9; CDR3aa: ASSGGTSGRAEQF
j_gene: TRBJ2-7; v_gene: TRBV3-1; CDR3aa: ASSQDWAPY
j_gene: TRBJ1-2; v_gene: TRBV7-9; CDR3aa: ASSLALRLSYT
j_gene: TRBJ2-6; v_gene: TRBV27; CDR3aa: ASSSPLYRGRISEGANVLT
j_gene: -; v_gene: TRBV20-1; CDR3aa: SARTDRRGEQY
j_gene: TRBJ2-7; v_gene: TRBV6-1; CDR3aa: ASRQGYSEQY
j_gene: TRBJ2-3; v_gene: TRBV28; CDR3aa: ASSHPGGGKEKDTQY
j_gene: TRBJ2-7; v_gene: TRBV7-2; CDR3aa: ASSYSKGGVGYEQY
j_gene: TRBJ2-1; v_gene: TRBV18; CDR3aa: ASSPRLAGGVNEQF
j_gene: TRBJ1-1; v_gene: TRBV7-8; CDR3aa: ASSYLGGTLATEAF
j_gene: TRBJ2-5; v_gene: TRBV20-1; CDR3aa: SARPGTEGETQY
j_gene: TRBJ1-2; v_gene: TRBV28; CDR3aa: ASLDRGPYGYT